In its sample, the clone carrying this T cell receptor (beta chain) was seen a few times. Its specificity is not known. The entry originates in a study of OX40 agonist ivuxolimab in advanced cancers. About the study: Head and neck, renal cell, melanoma or hepatocellular carcinoma were the cancers that dose-escalation patients had. Broader study findings: In a subset of nonresponders, normalized T-cell clonal expansion was also low. It was not determined which antigens were specifically recognized by the peripheral T cells that had undergone clonal expansion. Expanded clones were, on average, more numerous in CD8+ T cells than in CD4+.

TCRdb's table, derived via immunoSEQ multiplex PCR, lists solely in-frame clones and lacks some. Of about 43,000 clones detected, roughly 86% appear once; the ten largest clones hold 10% to 12%. The germline CDR1 and CDR2 sequences are LGHNA and YNFKEQ. V lost 0 bases to trimming and J lost 3 bases, with 6 bases between them. This CDR3 contains 14 residues. The sequences come from CD4+ or CD8+ T cells sorted from blood, collected in a trial of the OX40 agonist ivuxolimab. The chain links TRBV4-2 to TRBJ1-5; D unclear. This sequence originates from an adult with an advanced solid tumor such as melanoma, head and neck, liver or kidney cancer. CDR3 region: CASSQDSVNQPQHF. CDR3 sequence (DNA): TGTGCCAGCAGCCAAGACAGCGTCAATCAGCCCCAGCATTTT.